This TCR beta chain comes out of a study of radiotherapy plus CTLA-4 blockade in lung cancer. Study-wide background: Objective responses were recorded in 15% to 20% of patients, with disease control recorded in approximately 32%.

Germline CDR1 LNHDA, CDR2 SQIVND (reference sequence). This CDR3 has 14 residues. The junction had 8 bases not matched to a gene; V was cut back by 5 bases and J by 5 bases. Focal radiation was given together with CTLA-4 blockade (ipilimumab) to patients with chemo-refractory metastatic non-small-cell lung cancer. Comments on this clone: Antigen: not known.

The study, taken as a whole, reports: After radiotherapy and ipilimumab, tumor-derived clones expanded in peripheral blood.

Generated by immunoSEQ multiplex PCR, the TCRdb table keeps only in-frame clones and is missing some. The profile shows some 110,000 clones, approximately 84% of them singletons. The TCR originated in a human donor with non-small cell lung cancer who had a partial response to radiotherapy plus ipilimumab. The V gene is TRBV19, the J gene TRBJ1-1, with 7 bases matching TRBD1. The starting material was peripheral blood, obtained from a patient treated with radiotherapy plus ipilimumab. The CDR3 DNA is TGTGCCAGTAGTCAAAAACAGGGGAGGACTGAAGCTTTCTTT. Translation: CASSQKQGRTEAFF. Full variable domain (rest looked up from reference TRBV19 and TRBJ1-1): DGGITQSPKYLFRKEGQNVTLSCEQNLNHDAMYWYRQDPGQGLRLIYYSQIVNDFQKGDIAEGYSVSREKKESFPLTVTSAQKNPTAFYLCASSQKQGRTEAFFGQGTRLTVV.